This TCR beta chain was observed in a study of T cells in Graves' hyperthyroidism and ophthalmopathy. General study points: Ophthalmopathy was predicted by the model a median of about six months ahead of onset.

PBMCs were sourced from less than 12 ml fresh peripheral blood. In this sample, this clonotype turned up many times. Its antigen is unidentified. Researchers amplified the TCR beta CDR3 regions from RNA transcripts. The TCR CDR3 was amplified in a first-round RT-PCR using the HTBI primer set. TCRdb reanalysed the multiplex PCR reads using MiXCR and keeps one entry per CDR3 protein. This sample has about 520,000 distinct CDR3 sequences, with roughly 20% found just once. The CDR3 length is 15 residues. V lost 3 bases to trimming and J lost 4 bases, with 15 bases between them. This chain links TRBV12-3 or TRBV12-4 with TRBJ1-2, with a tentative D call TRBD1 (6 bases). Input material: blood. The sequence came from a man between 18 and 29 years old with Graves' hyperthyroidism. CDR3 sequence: CASSFQGRDSYGYTF. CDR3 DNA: TGTGCCAGCAGTTTCCAGGGGAGAGATTCCTATGGCTACACCTTC.